Here is one TCR beta chain with its context. Its antigen remains unidentified. The record has no base qualities; no much larger clone is one base away. Library prep was done by the immunoSEQ multiplex PCR assay. This immuneACCESS table, as held by TCRdb, lists in-frame sequences with V and J called but not all clones. Of the missing ones, under half trace to an unresolved V gene in checked studies; the others have no known cause. This sample is represented by roughly 84,000 clones; over 85% of them were singletons. 1.4% of the sample rests with the top ten. From a lookup of the germline V gene (reference sequence), CDR1 and CDR2 are SEHNR and FQNEAQ. V is shortened by 5 bases, J by 10 bases, and the region joining them spans 23 bases. Counted from cysteine to phenylalanine, this CDR3 has 16 amino acids. The read is trimmed to its CDR3 DNA, 48 bases read in frame from base 1. The data belong to a study of T cell changes during pregnancy in multiple sclerosis (dated by TCRdb to the late 2010s). Looking at the study overall: In women with multiple sclerosis, the researchers looked at how the T cell repertoire shifted as pregnancy progressed.

The TCR comes from a female donor in good health, enrolled as a control in a pregnancy study. Specimen: peripheral blood, collected in the third trimester of pregnancy. The rearranged segments are TRBV7-9 and TRBJ1-4; TRBD1 is perhaps the D gene, given 6 matching bases. CDR3 reads: CASSAPGGAEWGKLFF. In nucleotides, the sequence is TGTGCCAGCAGCGCGCCCGGGGGGGCCGAATGGGGAAAACTGTTTTTT. With the portions outside the CDR3 filled from the reference TRBV7-9 and TRBJ1-4 genes, the complete variable region becomes DTGVSQNPRHKITKRGQNVTFRCDPISEHNRLYWYRQTLGQGPEFLTYFQNEAQLEKSRLLSDRFSAERPKGSFSTLEIQRTEQGDSAMYLCASSAPGGAEWGKLFFGSGTQLSVL.